This T cell receptor (beta chain) was recorded in a study of T cells after yellow fever vaccination. One entry per CDR3 protein results from TCRdb running MiXCR on the 5' RACE reads. This sample has about 400,000 distinct CDR3 sequences, with approximately 10% found just once. This clonotype appeared a few times. The antigen is unknown. The CDR3 extends over 14 amino acids. Germline-derived CDR1 and CDR2 are SQVTM and ANQGSEA. Unmatched junction bases numbered 7, after V lost 6 bases and J lost 1 base. General study findings and limits: Once the booster was given, most primary-vaccination clones reappeared, at 95% to 98% for CD4 and more than 85% for CD8.

This TCR was recovered from a man aged 18 to 29 who received the YFV17D yellow fever vaccine. The chain recombines TRBV29-1 with TRBJ1-1, with 8 bases lining up with TRBD1. The sample here was PBMCs, taken on the day of the first yellow fever vaccination. The CDR3 nucleotides are TGCAGCGTGCAATCTGGACAGGGGAACACTGAAGCTTTCTTT. As protein: CSVQSGQGNTEAFF. Variable domain in full (rest from reference TRBV29-1 and TRBJ1-1): SAVISQKPSRDICQRGTSLTIQCQVDSQVTMMFWYRQQPGQSLTLIATANQGSEATYESGFVIDKFPISRPNLTFSTLTVSNMSPEDSSIYLCSVQSGQGNTEAFFGQGTRLTVV.